The 13 T cell receptor beta chains reported below all come from one sample, sequenced in a study of T cell changes during pregnancy in multiple sclerosis. Sequencing used immunoSEQ multiplex PCR; TCRdb keeps in-frame clones, though not all of them. Of under 45,000 clones in the sample, approximately 94% were seen once. Sequencing used CD4+ T cells from peripheral blood mononuclear cells, obtained after pregnancy. These receptors all stem from a female donor with multiple sclerosis, enrolled in a pregnancy study.

The V call is TRBV2, the J call TRBJ1-1; D gene unclear. CDR1 and CDR2 (germline): SNHLY, FYNNEI. The CDR3 extends over 13 amino acids. V lost 7 bases and J lost 6, with 15 bases in between. The CDR3 reads CASNLEAGAEAFF. The DNA of the CDR3 is TGTGCCAGCAATCTAGAGGCGGGAGCTGAAGCTTTCTTT.

The chain has TRBV9 and TRBJ1-2; 8 nucleotides match TRBD1. Trimming at V came to 0 bases and at J to 0 bases, leaving 4 bases not matched to a gene. This CDR3 is 16 amino acids long. Germline CDR1 SGDLS, CDR2 YYNGEE. The CDR3 coding sequence is TGTGCCAGCAGCGTAGGCGGACAGGGTTCTAACTATGGCTACACCTTC. Its translation: CASSVGGQGSNYGYTF.

The chain joins TRBV2 to TRBJ1-6; 7 bases are a match to TRBD1. Losses at the gene ends were 5 bases for V and 10 bases for J; bases not matched to a gene: 8. The CDR3 has 14 amino acids. CDR1 and CDR2 from the germline V gene are SNHLY and FYNNEI. The CDR3 sequence: CASSPRQGGSPLHF. DNA for the CDR3: TGTGCCAGCAGTCCCAGACAGGGTGGATCACCCCTCCACTTT.

The chain has TRBV21-1 and TRBJ2-2; whether TRBD1, the table's D call, matches the DNA was not checked. TRBV21-1 is deemed a pseudogene. This CDR3 is 17 amino acids long. DNA of the CDR3: TGTGCCAGCAGCAAAGCGGGGACAGGGGAGAACACCGGGGAGCTGTTTTTT. Protein sequence: CASSKAGTGENTGELFF.

CDR3 loop: CASSRLAGAAYKETQYF. The CDR3 bases are TGTGCCAGCAGCCGCCTAGCGGGGGCCGCGTACAAAGAGACCCAGTACTTC. V usage is TRBV5-6 and J usage is TRBJ2-5; 10 bases agree with TRBD2. V was pared by 4 bases and J by 3 bases, with 12 bases of the junction left unmatched. Germline lookup yields CDR1 SGHDT and CDR2 YYEEEE. The CDR3 runs to 17 residues.

J is TRBJ2-3 and V is TRBV5-1; 13 bases fit TRBD2. Per the germline V gene, CDR1 is SGHRS and CDR2 is YFSETQ. Trimming took 4 bases from V and 4 from J; bases not matched to a gene: 3. The CDR3 runs 15 residues. The CDR3 sequence: CASSPGLAGSDTQYF. The CDR3 DNA reads as TGCGCCAGCAGCCCGGGACTAGCGGGATCAGATACGCAGTATTTT. The whole variable domain, remainder taken from reference TRBV5-1 and TRBJ2-3, is KAGVTQTPRYLIKTRGQQVTLSCSPISGHRSVSWYQQTPGQGLQFLFEYFSETQRNKGNFPGRFSGRQFSNSRSEMNVSTLELGDSALYLCASSPGLAGSDTQYFGPGTRLTVL.

This clone was seen once. V usage is TRBV15 and J usage is TRBJ1-4, with 8 nucleotides matching TRBD1. The germline CDR1 and CDR2 sequences are LNHNV and YYDKDF (reference sequence). The CDR3 has 14 residues. Trimming cost V 0 bases and J 11 bases; bases outside gene matches: 5. Here the CDR3 reads CATSRDATGVKLFF. The DNA for the CDR3 is TGTGCCACCAGCAGAGACGCGACAGGGGTTAAACTGTTTTTT.

The chain links TRBV2 to TRBJ1-4; D gene uncertain. The CDR3 is 13 residues long. CDR1 is SNHLY and CDR2 is FYNNEI in the germline V gene. Trimming removed 9 bases at V and 8 bases at J, with 16 bases between. The chain's CDR3 is CASDGTPPEKLFF. The CDR3 DNA sequence: TGTGCCAGTGATGGTACTCCCCCGGAAAAACTGTTTTTT.

J is TRBJ1-1 and V is TRBV5-6; D not resolved. Between the trimmed V and J ends, which lost 0 bases and 0 bases, there was a span of 6 bases. CDR1 and CDR2 (germline): SGHDT, YYEEEE. There are 14 residues in the CDR3. The CDR3 DNA reads as TGTGCCAGCAGCTTGGAAGAGTTGAACACTGAAGCTTTCTTT. Protein product: CASSLEELNTEAFF.

J is TRBJ2-3 and V is TRBV7-3, with D unresolved. The CDR3 runs to 18 residues. Trimming stripped 3 bases from V and 0 bases from J, with 19 bases between. Germline CDR1 SGHTA, CDR2 FQGTGA. CDR3 loop: CASSLSPKKRASTDTQYF. The CDR3 DNA reads TGTGCCAGCAGCTTGTCGCCTAAGAAGCGTGCTAGCACAGATACGCAGTATTTT.

Note on this clone: The sample holds other DNA sequences that translate to the same CDR3. The chain combines TRBV7-3 with TRBJ2-7, with 9 bases identical to TRBD2. Per germline, CDR1 SGHTA and CDR2 FQGTGA. The CDR3 extends over 14 amino acids. Trimming removed 6 bases from V and 0 bases from J; junction bases left unmatched: 3. CDR3 residues: CASSLAGSSYEQYF. The DNA of the CDR3 is TGTGCCAGCAGTCTAGCGGGGAGCTCCTACGAGCAGTACTTC.

This clone was seen a handful of times. The chain uses TRBV2 and TRBJ1-6; weak D call: TRBD1 (5 bases). Between the trimmed V and J ends, which lost 6 bases and 9 bases, there was a span of 15 bases. Germline loops: CDR1 SNHLY, CDR2 FYNNEI. CDR3 length equals 14 residues. The CDR3 region is CASSLGHLRSPLHF. CDR3 nucleotides: TGTGCCAGCAGCCTAGGACACTTACGTTCACCCCTCCACTTT.

This sequence joins TRBV4-1 and TRBJ1-1; D unclear. V was pared by 2 bases and J by 1 base, with 8 bases between. Germline assignment: CDR1 MGHRA and CDR2 YSYEKL. This CDR3 is 14 amino acids long. CDR3 residues: CASSQSRGNTEAFF. CDR3 DNA: TGCGCCAGCAGCCAAAGTCGGGGGAACACTGAAGCTTTCTTT.